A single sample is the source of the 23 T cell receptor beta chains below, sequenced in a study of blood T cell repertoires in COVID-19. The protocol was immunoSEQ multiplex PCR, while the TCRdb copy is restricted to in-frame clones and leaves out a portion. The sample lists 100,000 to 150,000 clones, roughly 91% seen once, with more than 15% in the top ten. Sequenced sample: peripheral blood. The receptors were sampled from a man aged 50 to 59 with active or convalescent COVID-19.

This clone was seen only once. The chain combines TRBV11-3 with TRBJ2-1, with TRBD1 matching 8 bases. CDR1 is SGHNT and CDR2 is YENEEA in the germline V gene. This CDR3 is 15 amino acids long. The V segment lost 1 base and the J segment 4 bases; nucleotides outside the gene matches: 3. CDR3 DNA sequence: TGTGCCAGCAGCTTAGTCGGGACAGGTTACAATGAGCAGTTCTTC. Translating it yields CASSLVGTGYNEQFF.

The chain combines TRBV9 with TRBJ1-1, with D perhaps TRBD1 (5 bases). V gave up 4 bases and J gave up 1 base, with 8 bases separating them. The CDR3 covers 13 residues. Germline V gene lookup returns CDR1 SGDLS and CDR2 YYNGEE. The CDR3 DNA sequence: TGTGCCAGCAGCCAAACAGGGAACACTGAAGCTTTCTTT. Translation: CASSQTGNTEAFF.

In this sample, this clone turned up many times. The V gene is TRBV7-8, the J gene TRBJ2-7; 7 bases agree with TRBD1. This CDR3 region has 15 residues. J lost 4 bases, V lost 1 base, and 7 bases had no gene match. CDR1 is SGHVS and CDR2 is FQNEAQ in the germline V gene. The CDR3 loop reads CASSLDWTGVYEQYF. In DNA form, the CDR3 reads TGTGCCAGCAGCTTAGATTGGACAGGAGTTTACGAGCAGTACTTC.

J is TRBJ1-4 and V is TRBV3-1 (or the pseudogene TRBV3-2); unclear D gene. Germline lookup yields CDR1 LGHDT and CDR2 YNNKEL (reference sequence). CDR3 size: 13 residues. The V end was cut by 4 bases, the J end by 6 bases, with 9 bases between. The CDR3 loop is CASSRGSDEKLFF. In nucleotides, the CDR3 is TGTGCCAGCAGCCGAGGATCAGATGAAAAACTGTTTTTT.

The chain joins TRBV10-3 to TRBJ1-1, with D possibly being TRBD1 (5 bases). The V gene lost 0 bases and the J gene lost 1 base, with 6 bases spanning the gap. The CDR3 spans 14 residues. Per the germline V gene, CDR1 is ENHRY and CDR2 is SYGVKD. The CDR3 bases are TGTGCCATCAGTGAGTCTAGGGGGAACACTGAAGCTTTCTTT. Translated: CAISESRGNTEAFF.

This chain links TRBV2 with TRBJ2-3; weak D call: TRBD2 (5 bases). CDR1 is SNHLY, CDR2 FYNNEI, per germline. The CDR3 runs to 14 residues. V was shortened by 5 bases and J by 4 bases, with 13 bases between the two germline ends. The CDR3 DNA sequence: TGTGCCAGCAGTCGGGGAATGGAGGCAGATACGCAGTATTTT. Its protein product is CASSRGMEADTQYF.

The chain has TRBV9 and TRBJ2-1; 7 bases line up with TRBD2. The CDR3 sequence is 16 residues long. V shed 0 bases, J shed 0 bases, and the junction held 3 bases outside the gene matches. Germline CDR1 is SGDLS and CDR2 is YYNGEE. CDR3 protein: CASSVGGGSSYNEQFF. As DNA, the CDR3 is TGTGCCAGCAGCGTAGGGGGCGGGAGCTCCTACAATGAGCAGTTCTTC.

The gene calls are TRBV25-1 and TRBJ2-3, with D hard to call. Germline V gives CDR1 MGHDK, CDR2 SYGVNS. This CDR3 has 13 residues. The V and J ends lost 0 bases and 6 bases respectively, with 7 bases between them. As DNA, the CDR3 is TGTGCCAGCAGTGAATATACTATCGATACGCAGTATTTT. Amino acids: CASSEYTIDTQYF. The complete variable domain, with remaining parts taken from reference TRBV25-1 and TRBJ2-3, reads EADIYQTPRYLVIGTGKKITLECSQTMGHDKMYWYQQDPGMELHLIHYSYGVNSTEKGDLSSESTVSRIRTEHFPLTLESARPSHTSQYLCASSEYTIDTQYFGPGTRLTVL.

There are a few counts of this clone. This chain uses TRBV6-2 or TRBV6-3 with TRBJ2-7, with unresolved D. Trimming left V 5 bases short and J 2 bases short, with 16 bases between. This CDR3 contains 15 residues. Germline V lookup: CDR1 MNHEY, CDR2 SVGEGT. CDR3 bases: TGTGCCAGCAGTATACCGACTCTTTCGGCCTACGAGCAGTACTTC. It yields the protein CASSIPTLSAYEQYF.

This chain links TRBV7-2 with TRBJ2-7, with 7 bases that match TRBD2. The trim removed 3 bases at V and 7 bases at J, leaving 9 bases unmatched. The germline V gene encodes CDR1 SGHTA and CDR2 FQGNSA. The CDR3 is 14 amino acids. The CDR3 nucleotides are TGTGCCAGCAGCTTGGGGCTAGCGGTCTTGGAGCAGTACTTC. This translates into CASSLGLAVLEQYF.

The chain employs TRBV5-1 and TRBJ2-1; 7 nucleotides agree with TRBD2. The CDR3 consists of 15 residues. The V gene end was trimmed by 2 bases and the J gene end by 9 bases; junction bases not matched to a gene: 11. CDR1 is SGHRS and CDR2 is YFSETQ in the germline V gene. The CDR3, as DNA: TGCGCCAGCAGCTTATCCGCGCGGGAGAAGAGTGAGCAGTTCTTC. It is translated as CASSLSAREKSEQFF.

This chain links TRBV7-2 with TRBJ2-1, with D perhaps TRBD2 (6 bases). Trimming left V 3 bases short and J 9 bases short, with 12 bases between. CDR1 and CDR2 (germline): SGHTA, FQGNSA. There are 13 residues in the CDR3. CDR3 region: CASSFKVGGEQFF. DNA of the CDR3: TGTGCCAGCAGCTTCAAAGTGGGGGGTGAGCAGTTCTTC.

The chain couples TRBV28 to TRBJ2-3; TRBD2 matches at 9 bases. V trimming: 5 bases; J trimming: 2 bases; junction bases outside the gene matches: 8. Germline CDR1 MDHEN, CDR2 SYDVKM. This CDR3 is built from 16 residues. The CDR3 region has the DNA TGTGCCAGCAGTCCCCCGGCGGGAGGGCCCACAGATACGCAGTATTTT. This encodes CASSPPAGGPTDTQYF.

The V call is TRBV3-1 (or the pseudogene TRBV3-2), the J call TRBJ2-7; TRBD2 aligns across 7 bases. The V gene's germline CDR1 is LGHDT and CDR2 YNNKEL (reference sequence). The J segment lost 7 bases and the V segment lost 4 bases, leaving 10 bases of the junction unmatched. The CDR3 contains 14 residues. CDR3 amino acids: CASSPPGGRGEQYF. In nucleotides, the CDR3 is TGTGCCAGCAGCCCCCCGGGAGGACGGGGGGAGCAGTACTTC.

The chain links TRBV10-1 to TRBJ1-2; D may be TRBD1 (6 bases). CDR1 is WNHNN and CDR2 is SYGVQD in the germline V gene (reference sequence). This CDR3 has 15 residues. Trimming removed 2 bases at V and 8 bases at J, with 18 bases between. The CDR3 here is CASSENRVGFFGYTF. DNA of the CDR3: TGCGCCAGCAGTGAGAACAGGGTTGGCTTTTTCGGCTACACCTTC.

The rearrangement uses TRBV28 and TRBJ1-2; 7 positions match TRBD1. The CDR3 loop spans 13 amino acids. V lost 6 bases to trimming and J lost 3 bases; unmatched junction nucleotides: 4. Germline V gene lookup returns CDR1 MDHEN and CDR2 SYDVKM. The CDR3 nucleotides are TGTGCCAGCAGACCGGGACAGCACTATGGCTACACCTTC. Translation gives CASRPGQHYGYTF.

CDR3: CASSPSGGPISTDTQYF. The CDR3 region has the DNA TGTGCCAGCAGCCCCAGCGGGGGGCCGATTAGCACAGATACGCAGTATTTT. The gene calls are TRBV11-3 and TRBJ2-3, with 9 bases fitting TRBD2. Germline CDR1 and CDR2: SGHNT and YENEEA. The CDR3 is made up of 17 amino acids. V gave up 5 bases and J gave up 0 bases; unmatched junction bases: 9. Based on the CDR3 plus reference TRBV11-3 and TRBJ2-3, the full variable domain is EAGVVQSPRYKIIEKKQPVAFWCNPISGHNTLYWYLQNLGQGPELLIRYENEEAVDDSQLPKDRFSAERLKGVDSTLKIQPAELGDSAVYLCASSPSGGPISTDTQYFGPGTRLTVL.

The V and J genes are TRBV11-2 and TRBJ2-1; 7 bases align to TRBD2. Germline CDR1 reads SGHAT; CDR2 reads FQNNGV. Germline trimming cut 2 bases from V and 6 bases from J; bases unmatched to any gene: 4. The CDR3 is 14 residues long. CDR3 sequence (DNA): TGTGCCAGCAGCTTATGGGCTAGCGGCAATGAGCAGTTCTTC. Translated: CASSLWASGNEQFF.

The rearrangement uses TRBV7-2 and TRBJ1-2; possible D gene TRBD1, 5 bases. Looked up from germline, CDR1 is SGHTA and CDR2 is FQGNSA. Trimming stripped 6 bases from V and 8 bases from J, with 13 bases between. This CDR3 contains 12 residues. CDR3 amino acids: CASSSSRQGYTF. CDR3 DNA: TGTGCCAGCAGTTCCTCCAGACAGGGCTACACCTTC. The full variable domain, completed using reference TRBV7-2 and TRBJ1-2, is GAGVSQSPSNKVTEKGKDVELRCDPISGHTALYWYRQSLGQGLEFLIYFQGNSAPDKSGLPSDRFSAERTGGSVSTLTIQRTQQEDSAVYLCASSSSRQGYTFGSGTRLTVV.

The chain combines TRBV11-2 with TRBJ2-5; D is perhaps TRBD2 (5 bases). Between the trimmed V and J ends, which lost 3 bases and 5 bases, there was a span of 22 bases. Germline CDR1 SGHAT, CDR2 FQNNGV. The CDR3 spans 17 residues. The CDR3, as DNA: TGTGCCAGCAGCTTCATTAGCGCCCAGGTCGACTGGGAGACCCAGTACTTC. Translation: CASSFISAQVDWETQYF.

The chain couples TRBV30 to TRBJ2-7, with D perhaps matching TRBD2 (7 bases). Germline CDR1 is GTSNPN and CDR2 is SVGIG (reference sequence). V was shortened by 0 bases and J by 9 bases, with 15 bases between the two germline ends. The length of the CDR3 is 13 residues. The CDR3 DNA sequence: TGTGCCTGGAGTGTTGGGGGGGGAGGGGGGCAGTACTTC. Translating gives CAWSVGGGGGQYF.

CDR3: CASSSGLAGGITQETQYF. The DNA of the CDR3 is TGCGCCAGCAGCTCGGGACTAGCGGGAGGAATTACCCAAGAGACCCAGTACTTC. V is TRBV5-1 and J is TRBJ2-5; TRBD2 agrees at 15 bases. This CDR3 spans 18 amino acids. V was pared by 3 bases and J by 1 base, with 7 bases of the junction left unmatched. Per the germline V gene, CDR1 is SGHRS and CDR2 is YFSETQ.

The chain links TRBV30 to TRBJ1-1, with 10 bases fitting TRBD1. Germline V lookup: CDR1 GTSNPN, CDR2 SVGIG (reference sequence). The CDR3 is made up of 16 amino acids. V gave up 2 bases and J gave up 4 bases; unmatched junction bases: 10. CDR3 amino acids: CAWSTPDRGKGTEAFF. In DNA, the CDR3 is TGTGCCTGGAGTACCCCGGACAGGGGGAAGGGCACTGAAGCTTTCTTT. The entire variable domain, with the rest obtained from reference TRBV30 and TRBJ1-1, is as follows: SQTIHQWPATLVQPVGSPLSLECTVEGTSNPNLYWYRQAAGRGLQLLFYSVGIGQISSEVPQNLSASRPQDRQFILSSKKLLLSDSGFYLCAWSTPDRGKGTEAFFGQGTRLTVV.